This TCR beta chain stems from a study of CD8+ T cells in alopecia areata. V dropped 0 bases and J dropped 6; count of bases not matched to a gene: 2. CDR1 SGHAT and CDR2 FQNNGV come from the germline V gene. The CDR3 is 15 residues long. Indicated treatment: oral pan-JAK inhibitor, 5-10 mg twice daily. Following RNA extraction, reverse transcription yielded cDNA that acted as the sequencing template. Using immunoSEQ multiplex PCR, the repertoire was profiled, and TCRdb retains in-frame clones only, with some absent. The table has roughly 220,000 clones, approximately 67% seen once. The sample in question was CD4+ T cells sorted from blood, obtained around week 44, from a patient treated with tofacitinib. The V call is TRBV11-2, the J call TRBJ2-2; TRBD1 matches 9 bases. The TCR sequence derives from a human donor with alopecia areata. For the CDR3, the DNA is TGTGCCAGCAGCTTAGAAGGGACAGGGCCCGGGGAGCTGTTTTTT. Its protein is CASSLEGTGPGELFF.